This entry lists 15 T cell receptor beta chains sequenced from one sample in a study of T cell responses to AZD1222 COVID-19 vaccine. The data were produced by immunoSEQ multiplex PCR, yet TCRdb's version contains in-frame clones alone and is incomplete. The table has 150,000 to 200,000 clones, approximately 90% seen once; the top ten hold approximately 4%. Sequencing used peripheral blood, obtained 28 days after the second dose of the MenACWY control vaccine. These receptors all stem from an adult who received the MenACWY meningococcal vaccine as a control.

This sequence joins TRBV7-9 and TRBJ1-1; TRBD1 agrees at 7 bases. V lost 1 base to trimming and J lost 7 bases; unmatched junction nucleotides: 9. Germline-derived CDR1 and CDR2 are SEHNR and FQNEAQ (reference sequence). The CDR3 is 15 amino acids. DNA of the CDR3: TGTGCCAGCAGCTTAGTCGCGGCAGGGGGGATTGAAGCTTTCTTT. Translated, it gives CASSLVAAGGIEAFF.

This clone was picked up a small number of times. This sequence joins TRBV6-2 or TRBV6-3 and TRBJ1-1, with 7 bases identical to TRBD1. CDR1 MNHEY and CDR2 SVGEGT come from the germline V gene. Trimming removed 4 bases from V and 0 bases from J; junction bases left unmatched: 11. CDR3 length equals 17 residues. The CDR3 loop is CASSSIPGGFMNTEAFF. The CDR3 bases are TGTGCCAGCAGTTCAATACCAGGGGGTTTCATGAACACTGAAGCTTTCTTT.

The chain is built from TRBV19 and TRBJ2-2; TRBD2 aligns across 10 bases. The V segment lost 4 bases and the J segment 12 bases; nucleotides outside the gene matches: 14. There are 16 residues in the CDR3. Per germline, CDR1 LNHDA and CDR2 SQIVND (reference sequence). The CDR3 DNA follows: TGTGCCAGTAGTACTCTAACTAGCGGGATGGAAGTGAAGCTGTTTTTT. The encoded protein is CASSTLTSGMEVKLFF.

The V call is TRBV6-1, the J call TRBJ1-3; no definite D call. Looked up from germline, CDR1 is MNHNS and CDR2 is SASEGT. This CDR3 region has 15 residues. V dropped 2 bases and J dropped 0 bases, with 8 bases sitting between them. The CDR3 loop is CASSEQPISGNTIYF. CDR3 nucleotide sequence: TGTGCCAGCAGTGAACAGCCGATCTCTGGAAACACCATATATTTT.

V usage is TRBV11-2 and J usage is TRBJ1-6; D uncertain. This CDR3 comprises 13 residues. Per germline, CDR1 SGHAT and CDR2 FQNNGV. V gave up 7 bases and J gave up 3 bases, with 7 bases separating them. CDR3: CASTEGYNSPLHF. DNA for the CDR3: TGTGCCAGCACCGAAGGCTATAATTCACCCCTCCACTTT.

The CDR3 loop reads CASTGTSGYSNTGELFF. The CDR3 DNA reads TGCGCCAGCACGGGGACTAGCGGATATTCGAACACCGGGGAGCTGTTTTTT. V gene TRBV10-2 combines with J gene TRBJ2-2; 11 nucleotides agree with TRBD2. V dropped 7 bases and J dropped 0; count of bases not matched to a gene: 7. This CDR3 has 17 amino acids. In germline, CDR1 is WSHSY, CDR2 SAAADI.

The rearrangement links TRBV11-2 to TRBJ1-1; no reliable D call. With 5 bases removed from V and 8 bases from J, the gap between germline ends came to 18 bases. Germline V gene data show CDR1 as SGHAT and CDR2 as FQNNGV. The CDR3 consists of 14 residues. The CDR3 sequence: CASSANRGNAEAFF. CDR3 bases: TGTGCCAGCAGCGCCAACCGGGGAAACGCCGAAGCTTTCTTT.

About this clone: An end of the junction differs from the germline gene, which may be a read error. The rearrangement links TRBV7-2 to TRBJ2-3; 9 nucleotides line up with TRBD2. This CDR3 contains 15 residues. Germline V gene sequence: CDR1 SGHTA, CDR2 FQGNSA. In DNA, the CDR3 is TGTGCCAGCGGCTTTAGACTAGCGGGCACAGATACGCAGTATTTT. The encoded protein is CASGFRLAGTDTQYF. The variable domain in full, completed from reference TRBV7-2 and TRBJ2-3, reads GAGVSQSPSNKVTEKGKDVELRCDPISGHTALYWYRQSLGQGLEFLIYFQGNSAPDKSGLPSDRFSAERTGGSVSTLTIQRTQQEDSAVYLCASGFRLAGTDTQYFGPGTRLTVL.

V is TRBV5-1 and J is TRBJ2-5; possibly TRBD1 for D (5 bases). Trimming removed 6 bases at V and 1 base at J, with 10 bases between. The CDR3 consists of 13 residues. Per germline, CDR1 SGHRS and CDR2 YFSETQ. CDR3 sequence (DNA): TGCGCCAGCACTATTACAGGCCAAGAGACCCAGTACTTC. Encoded protein: CASTITGQETQYF. The complete variable domain, with remaining parts taken from reference TRBV5-1 and TRBJ2-5, reads KAGVTQTPRYLIKTRGQQVTLSCSPISGHRSVSWYQQTPGQGLQFLFEYFSETQRNKGNFPGRFSGRQFSNSRSEMNVSTLELGDSALYLCASTITGQETQYFGPGTRLLVL.

The CDR3 sequence: CASSARQGWKGELFF. The CDR3, as DNA: TGTGCCAGCAGTGCTCGACAGGGCTGGAAGGGGGAGCTGTTTTTT. The chain uses TRBV28 and TRBJ2-2; 7 bases agree with TRBD1. Trimming cost V 5 bases and J 8 bases; bases outside gene matches: 11. CDR3 size: 15 residues. Germline V lookup: CDR1 MDHEN, CDR2 SYDVKM.

This chain joins TRBV4-3 and TRBJ1-2, with 9 bases identical to TRBD1. The CDR3 totals 14 residues. Per the germline V gene, CDR1 is LGHNA and CDR2 is YSLEER. Losses at the gene ends were 0 bases for V and 8 bases for J; bases not matched to a gene: 4. CDR3 sequence reads: CASSQERDRAGYTF. In nucleotides, the CDR3 is TGCGCCAGCAGCCAAGAAAGGGACAGGGCGGGCTACACCTTC.

The sample holds one count of this clone. V and J are TRBV15 and TRBJ1-2, with no clear D. CDR1 LNHNV and CDR2 YYDKDF come from the germline V gene (reference sequence). V gave up 6 bases and J gave up 8 bases, with 16 bases separating them. This CDR3 contains 13 residues. The CDR3: CATRRQAAWGYTF. The DNA for the CDR3 is TGTGCCACCAGAAGGCAGGCGGCCTGGGGCTACACCTTC.

This chain links TRBV30 with TRBJ1-5; 7 positions match TRBD1. V lost 5 bases, J lost 6 bases, and 13 bases stayed unmatched. The germline V gene has CDR1 GTSNPN and CDR2 SVGIG (reference sequence). The CDR3 is 15 amino acids. CDR3 sequence: CAWSGGNLYGQPQHF. CDR3 DNA sequence: TGTGCCTGGTCAGGGGGTAACCTTTACGGTCAGCCCCAGCATTTT.

This clone was recorded only once. The J gene is TRBJ1-4, the V gene TRBV6-1; the D is unclear. The V end lost 2 bases, the J end lost 4 bases, and 11 bases lay between the germline ends. The CDR3 is made up of 15 amino acids. Germline V lookup: CDR1 MNHNS, CDR2 SASEGT. In DNA, the CDR3 is TGTGCCAGCAGTGAATATAGGGCGATTAATGAAAAACTGTTTTTT. Protein: CASSEYRAINEKLFF.

The genes are TRBV6-6 and TRBJ1-2; maybe TRBD1 (6 bases). The CDR3 runs to 14 residues. Trimming shortened V by 5 bases and J by 4 bases, and 14 bases separated the two germline ends. Germline lookup yields CDR1 MNHNY and CDR2 SVGAGI (reference sequence). DNA for the CDR3: TGTGCCAGCAGTCCAGGACAGAGAATCTATGGCTACACCTTC. This gives the protein CASSPGQRIYGYTF.